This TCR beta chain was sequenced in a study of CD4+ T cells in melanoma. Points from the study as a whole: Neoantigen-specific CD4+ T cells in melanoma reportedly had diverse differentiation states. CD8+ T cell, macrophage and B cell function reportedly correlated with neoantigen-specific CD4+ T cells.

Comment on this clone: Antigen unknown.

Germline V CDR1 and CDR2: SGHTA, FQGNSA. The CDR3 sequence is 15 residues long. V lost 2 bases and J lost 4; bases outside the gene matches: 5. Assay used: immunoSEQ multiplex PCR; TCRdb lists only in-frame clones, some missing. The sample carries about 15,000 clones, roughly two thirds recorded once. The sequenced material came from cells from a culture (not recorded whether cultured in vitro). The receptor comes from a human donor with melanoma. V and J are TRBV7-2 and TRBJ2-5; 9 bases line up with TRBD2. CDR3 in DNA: TGTGCCAGCAGCTTACCGCGGGGGGGGGTAGAGACCCAGTACTTC. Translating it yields CASSLPRGGVETQYF.